A selection of T cell receptor beta chains follows, all from one sample in a study of shared clonotypes between healthy human individuals. The repertoire was sequenced with immunoSEQ multiplex PCR; TCRdb's copy has only in-frame clones and lacks some. The table has about 520,000 clones, 60% to 80% seen once. Sequences were obtained from PBMCs. The receptors were sampled from a woman aged 40-49 years in good health. Some clones in this sample may be carry-over from other donors' samples. The CDR3 runs from the conserved cysteine through the conserved F or W. The order of the fields is clone size, V gene, D gene, J gene, CDR3 DNA, CDR3 protein. The D gene is left open where the match is weak. The listing skips clone size in some rows; elsewhere it reads once, few, many or a size class.

.	TRBV28	TRBD1	TRBJ1-1	TGTGCCAGCAGTTTAGCCGGGACAGGGGGCATCACTGAAGCTTTCTTT	CASSLAGTGGITEAFF
.	TRBV4-2	TRBD2	TRBJ2-2	TGTGCCAGCAGCCAAGTTGCGGTAGCGGGCGGCGGGGAGCTGTTTTTT	CASSQVAVAGGGELFF
.	TRBV19	.	TRBJ2-5	TGTGCCAGTAGTATAGTAGACCAAGAGACCCAGTACTTC	CASSIVDQETQYF
few	TRBV7-2	TRBD1	TRBJ1-1	TGTGCCAGCAGCTTAGCGAGACAGGGTAGAGCTTTCTTT	CASSLARQGRAFF
.	TRBV30	.	TRBJ1-2	TGTGCCTGGAGTGACACCTATGGCTACACCTTC	CAWSDTYGYTF
few	TRBV6-1	TRBD1	TRBJ2-2	TGTGCCAGCACCCCCGGGACAGGGGAGACCGGGGAGCTGTTTTTT	CASTPGTGETGELFF
.	TRBV19	TRBD2	TRBJ2-7	TGTGCCAGTAAGAGGGGAGCGGGAGAGGCATACGAGCAGTACTTC	CASKRGAGEAYEQYF
.	TRBV28	.	TRBJ2-6	TGTGCCAGCAGTGGGAGGTCTGGGGCCAACGTCCTGACTTTC	CASSGRSGANVLTF
.	TRBV27	TRBD2	TRBJ2-3	TGTGCCAGCAGTTTGGAGTCGGCGGGAGGGCCAACAGATACGCAGTATTTT	CASSLESAGGPTDTQYF
.	TRBV7-9	TRBD2	TRBJ2-1	TGTGCCAGCAGCTTAGGACGGACTAGCGGGGGTGTCAATGAGCAGTTCTTC	CASSLGRTSGGVNEQFF
once	TRBV27	.	TRBJ1-6	TGTGCCAGCAGTCCGGGGATCTATAATTCACCCCTCCACTTT	CASSPGIYNSPLHF
.	TRBV7-9	TRBD1	TRBJ2-6	TGTGCCAGCAGCTCCGGGACAGGGCTGGCTGGGGCCAACGTCCTGACTTTC	CASSSGTGLAGANVLTF
.	TRBV5-6	TRBD1	TRBJ1-2	TGTGCCAGCAGCTTGGAATTTACAGGGGTTCCAGGCTACACCTTC	CASSLEFTGVPGYTF
.	TRBV6-1	.	TRBJ1-1	TGTGCCAGCAGTGAAGTCTGGAACACTGAAGCTTTCTTT	CASSEVWNTEAFF
.	TRBV5-4	TRBD2	TRBJ2-7	TGTGCCAGCAGCTTGGGAGTGGGACTAGCGGGTTCCTACGAGCAGTACTTC	CASSLGVGLAGSYEQYF
.	TRBV6-5	TRBD1	TRBJ1-1	TGTGCCAGCAGTTACTCCGGACAGGGGGCAGGTGAAGCTTTCTTT	CASSYSGQGAGEAFF
.	TRBV11-2	.	TRBJ2-1	TGTGCCAGCAGCTTCGGGGCAGGGGGGTACAATGAGCAGTTCTTC	CASSFGAGGYNEQFF
.	TRBV2	.	TRBJ2-1	TGTGCCAGCAGTGTGGGGGAGATAACCTACAATGAGCAGTTCTTC	CASSVGEITYNEQFF
.	TRBV5-6	TRBD2	TRBJ2-1	TGTGCCAGCAGCGGATTCGAGCTAGCGGGCAATGAGCAGTTCTTC	CASSGFELAGNEQFF
.	TRBV29-1	.	TRBJ2-3	TGCAGCGGGGGGCCCCGCGGAACTACAGATACGCAGTATTTT	CSGGPRGTTDTQYF
.	TRBV6-4	.	TRBJ2-3	TGTGCCAGCAGCCGAGGGGGGAGGGCCACAGATACGCAGTATTTT	CASSRGGRATDTQYF
.	TRBV6-5	.	TRBJ1-5	TGTGCCAGCAGTTACTCGAGGCGCGGTGGGCCCCAGCATTTT	CASSYSRRGGPQHF
.	TRBV7-9	.	TRBJ2-7	TGTGCCAGCAGCTCCCCGACTAGCTCCTACGAGCAGTACTTC	CASSSPTSSYEQYF
once	TRBV4-2	TRBD2	TRBJ2-1	TGTGCCAGCAGCCTAATAGGGGAGGGATACAATGAGCAGTTCTTC	CASSLIGEGYNEQFF
.	TRBV28	TRBD1	TRBJ2-4	TGTGCCAGCAGTTTATCCCCGGGACAGGGGATCGGAAAAAACATTCAGTACTTC	CASSLSPGQGIGKNIQYF
.	TRBV18	TRBD1	TRBJ1-5	TGTGCCAGCTCACCAGACAGGGGGCTTGAGCCCCAGCATTTT	CASSPDRGLEPQHF
.	TRBV12-5	TRBD2	TRBJ2-1	TGTGCTAGTGGGACTAGCGGGTACTACAATGAGCAGTTCTTC	CASGTSGYYNEQFF
few	TRBV4-1	.	TRBJ1-5	TGCGCCAGCAGCCAAGGGGGACGGTATAGCAATCAGCCCCAGCATTTT	CASSQGGRYSNQPQHF
.	TRBV6-5	.	TRBJ1-5	TGTGCCAGCAGTTACGGTAGCAATCAGCCCCAGCATTTT	CASSYGSNQPQHF
.	TRBV6-6	.	TRBJ1-2	TGTGCCAGCAGTTACTATGGGGCTAACTATGGCTACACCTTC	CASSYYGANYGYTF
.	TRBV2	.	TRBJ2-7	TGTGCCAGCAGTGCTCCTCCCTACGAGCAGTACTTC	CASSAPPYEQYF
.	TRBV4-1	.	TRBJ1-1	TGCGCCAGCAGCCGTGGGGGGAACACTGAAGCTTTCTTT	CASSRGGNTEAFF
.	TRBV18	.	TRBJ2-5	TGTGCCAGCTCACCTTTCCAGGGAGAGACCCAGTACTTC	CASSPFQGETQYF
.	TRBV30	.	TRBJ1-5	TGTGCCTGGAGCCGGGGCCTAGGTAGTCAGCCCCAGCATTTT	CAWSRGLGSQPQHF
.	TRBV27	TRBD1	TRBJ2-7	TGTGCCACCCACCGACAGGGTGGCGAGCAGTACTTC	CATHRQGGEQYF
.	TRBV13	TRBD2	TRBJ2-7	TGTGCCAGCAGCTTAAAAGCTAGCGGTATTTCCTACGAGCAGTACTTC	CASSLKASGISYEQYF
.	TRBV5-1	TRBD1	TRBJ2-7	TGCGCCAGCAGCGTCGGACAGGGCCACGAGCAGTACTTC	CASSVGQGHEQYF
.	TRBV4-2	.	TRBJ2-6	TGTGCCAGCAGACAAGGGGGCTCTGGGGCCAACGTCCTGACTTTC	CASRQGGSGANVLTF
.	TRBV28	TRBD1	TRBJ1-3	TGTGCCAGCAGTACAGGGGTTTTTGGAAACACCATATATTTT	CASSTGVFGNTIYF
few	TRBV5-4	TRBD2	TRBJ2-3	TGTGCCAGCAGCCTTCGCGGGAGTTTCACAGATACGCAGTATTTT	CASSLRGSFTDTQYF
once	TRBV11-3	.	TRBJ2-7	TGTGCCAGCAGCTTAGCACTCGGCAGCAACGCCTCCTACGAGCAGTACTTC	CASSLALGSNASYEQYF
.	TRBV28	.	TRBJ1-3	TGTGCCAGCAGCAAAAAGTTCCAGGGTTATGGAAACACCATATATTTT	CASSKKFQGYGNTIYF
.	TRBV11-2	TRBD2	TRBJ2-7	TGTGCCAGCAGCTTAGGAGGTGGCGGGAGAGCCCACGAGCAGTACTTC	CASSLGGGGRAHEQYF
.	TRBV4-3	TRBD2	TRBJ2-1	TGCGCCAGCAGCCTGACTAGCGAGTCCTACAATGAGCAGTTCTTC	CASSLTSESYNEQFF
.	TRBV7-9	.	TRBJ1-4	TGTGCCAGCAGCTCTCGGACCGTACGAAATGAAAAACTGTTTTTT	CASSSRTVRNEKLFF
once	TRBV5-1	.	TRBJ1-1	TGCGCCAGCAGCTTGGAATCCAGGGGAGGGACTGAAGCTTTCTTT	CASSLESRGGTEAFF
.	TRBV5-6	TRBD2	TRBJ2-7	TGTGCCAGCAGCCGGGCAGCGGGAGTGTTCTACGAGCAGTACTTC	CASSRAAGVFYEQYF
.	TRBV30	.	TRBJ1-5	TGTGCCTCGCGTTTCGGGGGTAGCAATCAGCCCCAGCATTTT	CASRFGGSNQPQHF
.	TRBV18	.	TRBJ2-1	TGTGCCAGCTCCCCTTATATCGGTGATGAGCAGTTCTTC	CASSPYIGDEQFF
.	TRBV28	TRBD1	TRBJ2-7	TGTGCCAGCAGTTTTGGGGTTCCGGGACAGGGTTCCTACGAGCAGTACTTC	CASSFGVPGQGSYEQYF
.	TRBV2	.	TRBJ1-2	TGTGCCAGCAGTGAGGGCTGGGGAAGAAACTATGGCTACACCTTC	CASSEGWGRNYGYTF
.	TRBV19	TRBD1	TRBJ2-5	TGTGCCAGTAGTGGAGACAGGGAAGAGACCCAGTACTTC	CASSGDREETQYF
many	TRBV2	TRBD1	TRBJ2-5	TGTGCCAGCAGGGACAGGGGGCTGGGAGAGACCCAGTACTTC	CASRDRGLGETQYF
.	TRBV2	.	TRBJ2-7	TGTGCCAGCAGTGTTACGCAGTACGAGCAGTACTTC	CASSVTQYEQYF
.	TRBV28	.	TRBJ2-7	TGTGCCAGCAGTTTAGGACGGACCAGCTACGAGCAGTACTTC	CASSLGRTSYEQYF
.	TRBV9	.	TRBJ2-7	TGTGCCAGCAGCGTAGGGCTAGCGTATTCCTACGAGCAGTACTTC	CASSVGLAYSYEQYF